Each of the 19 T cell receptor beta chains below was sequenced from the same sample in a study of Graves' ophthalmopathy and Graves' hyperthyroidism. As the template, RNA transcripts were used to amplify TCR beta CDR3 regions. HTBI primers were employed in first-round RT-PCR, then a second-round multiplex PCR followed. TCRdb re-analysed the multiplex PCR reads in MiXCR, keeping a single row per CDR3 protein. The data contain about 390,000 distinct CDR3 sequences, approximately 15% of them singletons. Specimen: peripheral blood. The receptors derive from a young woman with stable Graves' hyperthyroidism.

This clonotype was counted ten times or more. The chain is built from TRBV14 and TRBJ1-2; D is possibly TRBD1 (5 bases). Per the germline V gene, CDR1 is SGHDN and CDR2 is FVKESK. Trimming shortened V by 3 bases and J by 4 bases, and 12 bases separated the two germline ends. The CDR3 totals 14 residues. CDR3 in amino acids: CASSQWGSSYGYTF. CDR3 sequence (DNA): TGTGCCAGCAGCCAGTGGGGCAGCTCCTATGGCTACACCTTC.

The sample holds one count of this clonotype. A much more abundant neighbour one base away suggests this may be a read error. This chain joins TRBV2 and TRBJ2-5; TRBD1 or TRBD2 may be the D gene (5 bases each). The CDR3 extends over 12 amino acids. The V gene's germline CDR1 is SNHLY and CDR2 FYNNEI. The CDR3 protein is CVSSGTQETQYF. CDR3 DNA: TGTGTCAGCAGTGGGACCCAAGAGACCCAGTACTTC.

This clonotype was detected many times. The chain carries TRBV2 and TRBJ2-5; D is possibly TRBD1 (6 bases). The CDR3 spans 13 residues. V lost 6 bases, J lost 5 bases, and 13 bases lay in between. The germline V gene has CDR1 SNHLY and CDR2 FYNNEI. CDR3 sequence reads: CASSGYDRETQYF. In nucleotides, the CDR3 is TGTGCCAGCAGCGGATACGACAGGGAGACCCAGTACTTC. The full variable domain, rest sourced from reference TRBV2 and TRBJ2-5, is EPEVTQTPSHQVTQMGQEVILRCVPISNHLYFYWYRQILGQKVEFLVSFYNNEISEKSEIFDDQFSVERPDGSNFTLKIRSTKLEDSAMYFCASSGYDRETQYFGPGTRLLVL.

Many counts were recorded for this clonotype. The V call is TRBV20-1, the J call TRBJ2-7; D uncertain. The CDR3 spans 14 residues. The germline V and J ends were trimmed by 0 bases and 2 bases, with 11 bases remaining between them. Germline V gives CDR1 DFQATT, CDR2 SNEGSKA (reference sequence). The CDR3 sequence: CSARDGDGTYEQYF. The CDR3, as DNA: TGCAGTGCTAGAGACGGAGATGGAACCTACGAGCAGTACTTC.

Many counts were recorded for this clonotype. The chain joins TRBV6-1 to TRBJ1-2, with TRBD1 identical over 8 bases. The germline gives CDR1 MNHNS, CDR2 SASEGT. The junction had 11 bases not matched to a gene; V was cut back by 6 bases and J by 5 bases. CDR3 size: 15 residues. The CDR3 region has the DNA TGTGCCAGCAGACCCGCGGGACAGGAGGGGTATGGCTACACCTTC. Its translation is CASRPAGQEGYGYTF.

The table lists this clonotype with many counts. The J gene is TRBJ1-2, the V gene TRBV6-5; TRBD1 might be the D (5 bases). V was cut by 3 bases and J by 5 bases, with 13 bases left in between. Germline V lookup: CDR1 MNHEY, CDR2 SVGAGI. This CDR3 contains 14 residues. In nucleotides, the CDR3 is TGTGCCAGCAGTTATACACCGGGACTGTATGGCTACACCTTC. Its protein product is CASSYTPGLYGYTF.

This clonotype was seen ten or more times. The chain couples TRBV24-1 to TRBJ2-5; D remains ambiguous. There are 16 residues in the CDR3. V lost 0 bases, J lost 4 bases, and 14 bases lay in between. Germline V CDR1 and CDR2: KGHDR, SFDVKD. CDR3 DNA sequence: TGTGCCACCAGTGATTTGGCGTTAGGCTGGGGAGAGACCCAGTACTTC. It encodes CATSDLALGWGETQYF.

There are many counts of this clonotype. V and J are TRBV29-1 and TRBJ1-1, with a weak D call TRBD1 (6 bases). CDR3 length: 14 amino acids. V was cut by 6 bases and J by 7 bases, with 21 bases left in between. CDR1 is SQVTM, CDR2 ANQGSEA, per germline. CDR3 sequence (DNA): TGCAGCGTGGTAAAGGGGGACAAAAACCTTGAAGCTTTCTTT. Translating it yields CSVVKGDKNLEAFF.

In this sample, this clonotype turned up a few times. V is TRBV3-1 and J is TRBJ1-1; D call uncertain. V lost 0 bases to trimming and J lost 2 bases, with 10 bases between them. Germline V CDR1 and CDR2: LGHDT, YNNKEL (reference sequence). The CDR3 length is 15 residues. CDR3 sequence: CASSQELKANTEAFF. The DNA for the CDR3 is TGTGCCAGCAGCCAAGAATTAAAGGCCAACACTGAAGCTTTCTTT.

The gene calls are TRBV11-1 and TRBJ2-7, with D perhaps matching TRBD1 (6 bases). Per germline, CDR1 SGHAT and CDR2 FQDESV (reference sequence). The CDR3 has 16 amino acids. V was trimmed by 3 bases and J by 1 base, leaving 16 bases between them. The CDR3 protein is CASSFGPDQGSYEQYF. CDR3 in DNA: TGTGCCAGCAGCTTCGGCCCAGACCAGGGGTCCTACGAGCAGTACTTC.

This clonotype was picked up many times. The chain couples TRBV12-5 to TRBJ1-1, with D unclear. CDR3 length: 13 residues. Trimming cost V 7 bases and J 4 bases, with 13 bases left between them. The germline CDR1 and CDR2 sequences are LGHNT and FRNRAP. In nucleotides, the CDR3 is TGTGCTAGTGCCCTAGGGTATATCACTGAAGCTTTCTTT. Its translation: CASALGYITEAFF.

In this sample, this clonotype turned up many times. The gene calls are TRBV5-1 and TRBJ1-1; 8 bases map to TRBD1. This CDR3 contains 17 residues. Germline V gene sequence: CDR1 SGHRS, CDR2 YFSETQ. The V and J ends lost 1 base and 1 base, in that order; junction bases with no gene match: 9. The CDR3 spells CASSLFGTGLTNTEAFF. CDR3 sequence (DNA): TGCGCCAGCAGCTTGTTCGGGACAGGCCTAACGAACACTGAAGCTTTCTTT.

The J gene is TRBJ1-5, the V gene TRBV10-3; D unresolved. The germline V gene encodes CDR1 ENHRY and CDR2 SYGVKD. The length of the CDR3 is 14 residues. The V gene lost 10 bases and the J gene lost 2 bases, with 15 bases spanning the gap. The chain's CDR3 is CATTPGSGNQPQHF. DNA of the CDR3: TGTGCCACCACTCCAGGATCTGGCAATCAGCCCCAGCATTTT.

The CDR3 nucleotides are TGTGCCAGCAGCCTATGCAGTCTATACAATGAGCAGTTCTTC. This codes for CASSLCSLYNEQFF. This rearrangement joins TRBV11-3 to TRBJ2-1, with D uncertain. Trimming cost V 5 bases and J 4 bases, with 12 bases left between them. Looked up from germline, CDR1 is SGHNT and CDR2 is YENEEA. CDR3 length: 14 amino acids.

The table lists this clonotype with a few counts. The rearrangement uses TRBV7-3 and TRBJ2-7, with 8 bases aligning to TRBD2. The CDR3 consists of 18 residues. The V gene end was trimmed by 4 bases and the J gene end by 4 bases; junction bases not matched to a gene: 18. The V gene's germline CDR1 is SGHTA and CDR2 FQGTGA. The CDR3 loop reads CASSSFPLQRGLRYEQYF. CDR3 in DNA: TGTGCCAGCAGCTCATTCCCCCTCCAGCGGGGGCTGCGATACGAGCAGTACTTC.

This clonotype was counted ten times or more. V usage is TRBV10-3 and J usage is TRBJ1-5; D is unclear. The CDR3 consists of 14 residues. V shed 2 bases and J shed 5 bases, with 10 bases lying between them. Per the germline V gene, CDR1 is ENHRY and CDR2 is SYGVKD. The CDR3 protein is CAISEVKGYQPQHF. CDR3 DNA sequence: TGTGCCATCAGTGAGGTTAAGGGATATCAGCCCCAGCATTTT.

This clonotype appeared many times. The V call is TRBV6-5, the J call TRBJ2-7; D could derive from TRBD1 or TRBD2 (6 bases each). This CDR3 has 15 amino acids. Trimming shortened V by 2 bases and J by 5 bases, and 16 bases separated the two germline ends. The germline V gene has CDR1 MNHEY and CDR2 SVGAGI. CDR3 residues: CASSYLGGRPHEQYF. In nucleotides, the CDR3 is TGTGCCAGCAGTTACCTCGGGGGCAGGCCCCACGAGCAGTACTTC.

As regards this clonotype: A much bigger clone sits one base away, suggesting this may be a read error. The chain recombines TRBV6-1 with TRBJ2-5; no reliable D call. CDR1 and CDR2 from the germline V gene are MNHNS and SASEGT. V was pared by 6 bases and J by 0 bases, with 8 bases between. The CDR3 is 13 residues long. The CDR3 nucleotides are TGTGCCAGCAGCTCAAGCAACCAAGAGACCCAGTACTTC. As protein: CASSSSNQETQYF.

CDR3 amino acids: CASLLADEQFF. DNA for the CDR3: TGTGCCAGCCTCCTCGCTGATGAGCAGTTCTTC. The V and J genes are TRBV2 and TRBJ2-1; D is undetermined. V lost 8 bases, J lost 8 bases, and 10 bases lay in between. The CDR3 spans 11 residues. Looked up from germline, CDR1 is SNHLY and CDR2 is FYNNEI.